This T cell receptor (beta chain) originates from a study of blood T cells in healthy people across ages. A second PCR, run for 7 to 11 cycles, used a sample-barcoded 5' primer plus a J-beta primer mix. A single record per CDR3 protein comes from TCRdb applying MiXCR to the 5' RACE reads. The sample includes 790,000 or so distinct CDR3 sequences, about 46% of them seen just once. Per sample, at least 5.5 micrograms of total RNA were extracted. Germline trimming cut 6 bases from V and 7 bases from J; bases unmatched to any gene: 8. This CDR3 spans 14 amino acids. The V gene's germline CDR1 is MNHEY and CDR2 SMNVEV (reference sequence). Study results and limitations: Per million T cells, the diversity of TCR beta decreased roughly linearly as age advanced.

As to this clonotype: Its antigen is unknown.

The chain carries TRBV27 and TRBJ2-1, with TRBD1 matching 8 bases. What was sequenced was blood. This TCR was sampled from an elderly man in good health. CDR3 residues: CASSLAGGENEQFF. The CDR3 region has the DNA TGTGCCAGCAGCCTGGCAGGGGGCGAGAATGAGCAGTTCTTC.